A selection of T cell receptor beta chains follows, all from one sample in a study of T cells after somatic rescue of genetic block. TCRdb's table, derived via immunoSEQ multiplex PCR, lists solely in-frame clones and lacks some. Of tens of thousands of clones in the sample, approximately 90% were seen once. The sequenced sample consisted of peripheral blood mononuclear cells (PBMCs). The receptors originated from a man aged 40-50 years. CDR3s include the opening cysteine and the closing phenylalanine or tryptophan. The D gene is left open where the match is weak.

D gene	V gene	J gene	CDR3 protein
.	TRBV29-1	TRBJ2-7	CSVATGVLSEQYF
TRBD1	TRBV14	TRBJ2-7	CASSQEGQGAREQYF
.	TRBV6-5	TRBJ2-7	CASSYSHSNEQYF
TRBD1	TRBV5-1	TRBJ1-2	CASSNDRGGPYGYTF
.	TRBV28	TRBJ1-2	CASRQGTDYGYTF
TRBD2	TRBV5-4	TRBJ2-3	CASAGDSTDTQYF
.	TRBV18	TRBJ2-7	CASSPSRSSYEQYF
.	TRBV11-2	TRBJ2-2	CASSLDMVRGELFF
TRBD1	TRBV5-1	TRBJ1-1	CASSSGQDLMGNTEAFF
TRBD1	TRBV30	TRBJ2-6	CAWSRDRSSSGANVLTF
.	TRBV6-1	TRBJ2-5	CASREAVQETQYF
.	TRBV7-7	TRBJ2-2	CASSKNTGELFF
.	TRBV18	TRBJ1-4	CASSPTRDGNEKLFF
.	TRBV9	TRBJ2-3	CASSVEAGSTDTQYF
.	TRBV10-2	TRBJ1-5	CASWNQPQHF
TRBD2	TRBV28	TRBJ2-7	CASSSLVYGRVAYEQYF
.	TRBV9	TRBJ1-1	CASSVVPNTEAFF
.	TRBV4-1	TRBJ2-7	CASSRGGGSSYEQYF
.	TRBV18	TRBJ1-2	CASSQFTRDYNYGYTF
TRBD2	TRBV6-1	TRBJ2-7	CASRSRGGVEQYF
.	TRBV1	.	CTSSQDIPGGASEQYF
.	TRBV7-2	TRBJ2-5	CASSSESGTQYF